Presented here are 10 T cell receptor beta chains from one specimen sequenced in a study of T-cell reconstitution after alpha-beta-depleted transplantation in children. The TCRbeta library was prepared with unique molecular identifiers. MiXCR, applied by TCRdb to the PCR reads, yields one record per CDR3 protein. The sample consists of around 440,000 distinct CDR3 sequences, about 16% of them appearing once. This sample comprised PBMCs, mostly from graft donor cells, obtained 360 days after TCRalphabeta/CD19-depleted stem cell transplant. These receptors came from a boy in the first two years of life who had a stem cell transplant for Wiskott-Aldrich syndrome, so the T cells may come from the graft donor.

This clonotype was counted only a few times. The J gene is TRBJ2-7, the V gene TRBV5-1, with TRBD1 matching 7 bases. V was clipped by 1 base and J by 4 bases; unmatched bases: 11. This CDR3 contains 16 residues. Germline CDR1 reads SGHRS; CDR2 reads YFSETQ. The chain's CDR3 is CASSLWWDSSVYEQYF. For the CDR3, the DNA is TGCGCCAGCAGCTTGTGGTGGGACAGCTCTGTGTACGAGCAGTACTTC.

The genes are TRBV4-3 and TRBJ2-1; tentative D call: TRBD2 (7 bases). This CDR3 is built from 16 residues. Trimming pared 4 bases from V and 0 bases from J, leaving 13 bases between. In germline, CDR1 is LGHNA, CDR2 YSLEER. The CDR3 loop is CASSPRGGGSYNEQFF. In DNA, the CDR3 is TGCGCCAGCAGCCCGCGAGGGGGGGGCTCCTACAATGAGCAGTTCTTC.

The V and J genes are TRBV5-5 and TRBJ2-5, with 10 bases identical to TRBD1. V lost 4 bases, J lost 5 bases, and 11 bases stayed unmatched. CDR3 length: 16 amino acids. Germline V CDR1 and CDR2: SGHKS, YYEKEE (reference sequence). CDR3 sequence: CASSKLAGTGEETQYF. The CDR3, as DNA: TGTGCCAGCAGCAAACTCGCCGGGACAGGGGAGGAGACCCAGTACTTC.

The rearrangement uses TRBV25-1 and TRBJ2-3; TRBD2 matches 9 bases. The trim removed 7 bases at V and 6 bases at J, leaving 14 bases unmatched. There are 16 residues in the CDR3. Germline CDR1 is MGHDK and CDR2 is SYGVNS. CDR3 region: CASNTQAGGGVDTQYF. The CDR3, as DNA: TGTGCCAGCAACACTCAAGCGGGAGGTGGGGTCGATACGCAGTATTTT.

The chain is built from TRBV12-3 or TRBV12-4 and TRBJ2-5; 7 nucleotides agree with TRBD2. Losses at the gene ends were 3 bases for V and 7 bases for J; bases not matched to a gene: 5. The CDR3 length is 13 residues. The CDR3, as DNA: TGTGCCAGCAGTTTGAGCGGGGCCGCGACCCAGTACTTC. Translated: CASSLSGAATQYF.

This clonotype has a handful of counts. The chain uses TRBV12-3 or TRBV12-4 and TRBJ2-7; TRBD2 agrees at 10 bases. J was trimmed by 6 bases and V by 4 bases; bases with no gene match: 6. This CDR3 contains 14 residues. CDR3 DNA sequence: TGTGCCAGCAGTTACTTAACTAGCGGGACCGAGCAGTACTTC. This translates into CASSYLTSGTEQYF.

The CDR3 nucleotides read TGCAGCGTTACTCTCGGGGTGGACGAGCAGTACTTC. As protein: CSVTLGVDEQYF. The V call is TRBV29-1, the J call TRBJ2-7, with a weak D call TRBD2 (5 bases). CDR3 length equals 12 residues. CDR1 SQVTM and CDR2 ANQGSEA come from the germline V gene. The V and J ends lost 5 bases and 5 bases respectively, with 13 bases between them.

The V call is TRBV10-3, the J call TRBJ2-7; tentative D call: TRBD1 (6 bases). The CDR3 runs 14 residues. CDR1 is ENHRY, CDR2 SYGVKD, per germline. With 6 bases removed from V and 0 bases from J, the gap between germline ends came to 12 bases. The CDR3 DNA is TGTGCCATCAGGGGACACAGCGACTCCTACGAGCAGTACTTC. Amino acids: CAIRGHSDSYEQYF.

The gene calls are TRBV25-1 and TRBJ1-5; D is unclear. The CDR3 covers 12 residues. V lost 4 bases and J 6 bases, leaving 7 bases between the germline ends. Germline CDR1 reads MGHDK; CDR2 reads SYGVNS. CDR3 region: CASSAGFQPQHF. The CDR3 region has the DNA TGTGCCAGCAGTGCGGGGTTTCAGCCCCAGCATTTT.

This clonotype was observed a few times. The rearrangement links TRBV15 to TRBJ1-2; 7 bases fit TRBD1. CDR1 and CDR2 (germline): LNHNV, YYDKDF (reference sequence). Trimming removed 2 bases from V and 2 bases from J; junction bases left unmatched: 5. The length of the CDR3 is 15 residues. CDR3 sequence: CATSRTQGLNYGYTF. The CDR3 DNA follows: TGTGCCACCAGCAGAACACAGGGGCTCAACTATGGCTACACCTTC.